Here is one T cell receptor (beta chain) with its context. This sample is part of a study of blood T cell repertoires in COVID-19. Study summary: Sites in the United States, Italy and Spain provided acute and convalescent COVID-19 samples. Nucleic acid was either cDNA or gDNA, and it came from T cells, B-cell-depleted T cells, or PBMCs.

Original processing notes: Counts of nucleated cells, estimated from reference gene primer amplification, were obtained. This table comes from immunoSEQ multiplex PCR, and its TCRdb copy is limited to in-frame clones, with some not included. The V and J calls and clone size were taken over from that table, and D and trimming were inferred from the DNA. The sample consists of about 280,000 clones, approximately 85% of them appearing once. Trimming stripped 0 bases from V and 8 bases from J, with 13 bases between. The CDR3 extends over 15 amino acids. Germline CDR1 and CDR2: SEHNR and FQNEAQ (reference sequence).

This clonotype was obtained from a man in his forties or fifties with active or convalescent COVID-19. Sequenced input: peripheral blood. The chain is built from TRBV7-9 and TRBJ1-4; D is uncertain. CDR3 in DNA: TGTGCCAGCAGCTTAGCAGGAGGGCGAGACGAAAAACTGTTTTTT. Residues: CASSLAGGRDEKLFF.